The 27 T cell receptor beta chains reported below all come from one sample, sequenced in a study of blood T cell repertoires in COVID-19. Generated by immunoSEQ multiplex PCR, the TCRdb table keeps only in-frame clones and is missing some. The top ten hold roughly 37% of the sample, which has roughly 100,000 clones, 81% seen once. Sequencing was performed on peripheral blood. These receptor sequences come from a man at least 80 years old with acute or convalescent COVID-19.

The J gene is TRBJ1-5, the V gene TRBV19; no clear D gene. Trimming took 3 bases from V and 4 from J, leaving 10 bases between them. Germline lookup yields CDR1 LNHDA and CDR2 SQIVND (reference sequence). The length of the CDR3 is 14 residues. The CDR3 nucleotides are TGTGCCAGTAGTATTAGATCCGAGAATCAGCCCCAGCATTTT. This encodes CASSIRSENQPQHF.

This chain joins TRBV19 and TRBJ1-5, with D perhaps matching TRBD1 (5 bases). CDR3 size: 18 residues. Germline V gives CDR1 LNHDA, CDR2 SQIVND (reference sequence). V was clipped by 2 bases and J by 4 bases, with 21 bases between them. In DNA, the CDR3 is TGTGCCAGTAGTATAAGGGCAGCTCGGACACCTTTTAATCAGCCCCAGCATTTT. This encodes CASSIRAARTPFNQPQHF. Complete variable domain (other parts from reference TRBV19 and TRBJ1-5): DGGITQSPKYLFRKEGQNVTLSCEQNLNHDAMYWYRQDPGQGLRLIYYSQIVNDFQKGDIAEGYSVSREKKESFPLTVTSAQKNPTAFYLCASSIRAARTPFNQPQHFGDGTRLSIL.

The sample holds a few counts of this clone. This chain connects TRBV7-9 to TRBJ2-7, with TRBD2 matching over 9 bases. The CDR3 totals 16 residues. Trimming took 1 base from V and 6 from J; bases not matched to a gene: 10. CDR1 is SEHNR, CDR2 FQNEAQ, per germline (reference sequence). CDR3 in amino acids: CASSLGRGTSPGEQYF. CDR3 DNA: TGTGCCAGCAGCTTAGGCCGCGGGACTAGCCCGGGCGAGCAGTACTTC.

The CDR3 nucleotides read TGTGCCAGCAGTGAACCAGTAACTAGCAATCAGCCCCAGCATTTT. Amino acid sequence: CASSEPVTSNQPQHF. The chain is built from TRBV6-1 and TRBJ1-5, with unresolved D. The CDR3 spans 15 residues. Trimming left V 2 bases short and J 0 bases short, with 8 bases between. The V gene's germline CDR1 is MNHNS and CDR2 SASEGT.

This sequence joins TRBV2 and TRBJ1-5, with D possibly being TRBD1 (5 bases). V lost 6 bases, J lost 4 bases, and 10 bases lay in between. Looked up from germline, CDR1 is SNHLY and CDR2 is FYNNEI. This CDR3 has 13 amino acids. This CDR3 reads CASRFDRNQPQHF. CDR3 bases: TGTGCCAGCAGGTTTGACAGAAATCAGCCCCAGCATTTT.

The V gene is TRBV6-1, the J gene TRBJ1-3, with D uncertain. Germline loops: CDR1 MNHNS, CDR2 SASEGT. The CDR3 spans 16 residues. V was pared by 1 base and J by 4 bases, with 14 bases between. DNA of the CDR3: TGTGCCAGCAGTGAAGTGAGGGCCTGGACCGGAAACACCATATATTTT. Translation gives CASSEVRAWTGNTIYF.

CDR3 sequence reads: CASSLPNQGPEAFF. DNA for the CDR3: TGTGCCAGCAGCTTGCCAAACCAGGGTCCTGAAGCTTTCTTT. This chain links TRBV5-6 with TRBJ1-1; D is possibly TRBD1 (5 bases). The V gene lost 1 base and the J gene lost 6 bases, with 13 bases spanning the gap. The CDR3 sequence is 14 residues long. The V gene's germline CDR1 is SGHDT and CDR2 YYEEEE.

The chain joins TRBV6-5 to TRBJ2-2; D unclear. The CDR3 spans 14 residues. V was shortened by 6 bases and J by 5 bases, with 13 bases between the two germline ends. Germline values: CDR1 MNHEY, CDR2 SVGAGI. CDR3 residues: CASRRTVFTGELFF. CDR3 DNA sequence: TGTGCCAGCAGGCGCACCGTTTTTACCGGGGAGCTGTTTTTT.

This clone has more than one count but fewer than ten. CDR3 sequence reads: CASSRWTGNTGELFF. Here the CDR3 DNA reads TGTGCCAGCAGCCGATGGACAGGGAACACCGGGGAGCTGTTTTTT. This chain uses TRBV28 with TRBJ2-2, with 7 bases aligning to TRBD1. This CDR3 contains 15 residues. V gave up 6 bases and J gave up 1 base; unmatched junction bases: 5. Per germline, CDR1 MDHEN and CDR2 SYDVKM.

The V and J genes are TRBV28 and TRBJ1-2, with 12 bases that match TRBD1. Germline V gives CDR1 MDHEN, CDR2 SYDVKM. The CDR3 sequence is 16 residues long. After removal of 0 bases from V and 7 bases from J, the junction contained 6 bases not matched to a gene. The CDR3: CASSLWGQGARGGYTF. DNA of the CDR3: TGTGCCAGCAGTTTATGGGGACAGGGGGCGCGTGGTGGCTACACCTTC.

J is TRBJ2-3 and V is TRBV7-9, with D perhaps matching TRBD2 (5 bases). The CDR3 contains 15 residues. The ends were cut back, 3 bases at V and 3 bases at J, with 13 bases in the middle. Germline values: CDR1 SEHNR, CDR2 FQNEAQ (reference sequence). Written as DNA, the CDR3 is TGTGCCAGCAGCTTCAAGAGGGATCAGACAGATACGCAGTATTTT. As protein: CASSFKRDQTDTQYF.

The rearrangement links TRBV5-1 to TRBJ1-1, with TRBD1 matching 8 bases. J was trimmed by 1 base and V by 7 bases; bases with no gene match: 6. CDR1 and CDR2 from the germline V gene are SGHRS and YFSETQ. This CDR3 is 14 amino acids long. CDR3 region: CASAGGVGNTEAFF. In nucleotides, the CDR3 is TGCGCCAGCGCAGGGGGCGTTGGGAACACTGAAGCTTTCTTT.

V usage is TRBV7-3 and J usage is TRBJ2-7, with no clear D. V was cut by 2 bases and J by 2 bases, with 7 bases left in between. The CDR3 runs to 13 residues. CDR1 is SGHTA and CDR2 is FQGTGA in the germline V gene. This CDR3 is CASSLGLAYEQYF. Written as DNA, the CDR3 is TGTGCCAGCAGCTTAGGCCTAGCCTACGAGCAGTACTTC.

The chain employs TRBV28 and TRBJ1-4; 8 nucleotides line up with TRBD1. The CDR3 covers 16 residues. Germline V gives CDR1 MDHEN, CDR2 SYDVKM. With V trimmed by 2 bases and J by 1 base, 3 bases remained unmatched. The CDR3 coding sequence is TGTGCCAGCAGTTTACCGGGGACAGGAACTAATGAAAAACTGTTTTTT. It specifies CASSLPGTGTNEKLFF.

The chain couples TRBV29-1 to TRBJ1-1; TRBD1 aligns across 8 bases. The CDR3 consists of 13 residues. Trimming removed 6 bases from V and 5 bases from J; junction bases left unmatched: 8. The germline CDR1 and CDR2 sequences are SQVTM and ANQGSEA. Here the CDR3 reads CSVETGDWTEAFF. The DNA of the CDR3 is TGCAGCGTAGAGACAGGGGATTGGACTGAAGCTTTCTTT.

The CDR3 protein is CAWNRDRGFEQYF. In DNA form, the CDR3 reads TGTGCCTGGAATCGGGACAGGGGGTTCGAGCAGTACTTC. The chain combines TRBV30 with TRBJ2-7; 11 bases match TRBD1. After removal of 4 bases from V and 6 bases from J, the junction contained 5 bases not matched to a gene. CDR3 length equals 13 residues. Germline V gene sequence: CDR1 GTSNPN, CDR2 SVGIG (reference sequence).

V gene TRBV19 combines with J gene TRBJ2-5, with 7 bases lining up with TRBD1. Trimming at V came to 5 bases and at J to 4 bases, leaving 7 bases not matched to a gene. The length of the CDR3 is 14 residues. Germline V CDR1 and CDR2: LNHDA, SQIVND (reference sequence). CDR3 in amino acids: CASSLTGSGETQYF. The CDR3 region has the DNA TGTGCCAGTAGTTTGACAGGGAGCGGAGAGACCCAGTACTTC.

The chain links TRBV29-1 to TRBJ2-1; 8 nucleotides agree with TRBD2. Germline CDR1 and CDR2: SQVTM and ANQGSEA. This CDR3 has 15 amino acids. V shed 7 bases, J shed 1 base, and the junction held 9 bases outside the gene matches. The DNA of the CDR3 is TGCAGCGGGAGTACTAGCGGTCTTTCCTACAATGAGCAGTTCTTC. This codes for CSGSTSGLSYNEQFF.

The gene calls are TRBV19 and TRBJ2-2; D might be TRBD2 (6 bases). Trimming pared 4 bases from V and 4 bases from J, leaving 13 bases between. The CDR3 loop spans 15 amino acids. Germline CDR1 reads LNHDA; CDR2 reads SQIVND (reference sequence). DNA of the CDR3: TGTGCCAGTAGTACGGAGGGGCAGGGCACCGGGGAGCTGTTTTTT. As protein: CASSTEGQGTGELFF.

The rearrangement links TRBV14 to TRBJ1-1; 9 nucleotides agree with TRBD1. Trimming at V came to 3 bases and at J to 5 bases, leaving 4 bases not matched to a gene. The germline CDR1 and CDR2 sequences are SGHDN and FVKESK. The CDR3 contains 14 residues. This CDR3 reads CASSHDRGRTEAFF. For the CDR3, the DNA is TGTGCCAGCAGCCACGACAGGGGGAGAACTGAAGCTTTCTTT. Variable domain in full (rest from reference TRBV14 and TRBJ1-1): EAGVTQFPSHSVIEKGQTVTLRCDPISGHDNLYWYRRVMGKEIKFLLHFVKESKQDESGMPNNRFLAERTGGTYSTLKVQPAELEDSGVYFCASSHDRGRTEAFFGQGTRLTVV.

This clone was found a few times. The CDR3 DNA reads TGTGCCAGCAGCCGACGACAGGGGACGAATGGCTACACCTTC. Encoded protein: CASSRRQGTNGYTF. This chain links TRBV27 with TRBJ1-2; 8 bases line up with TRBD1. Trimming at V came to 6 bases and at J to 6 bases, leaving 9 bases not matched to a gene. The CDR3 runs to 14 residues. Germline V gene data show CDR1 as MNHEY and CDR2 as SMNVEV (reference sequence).

The gene calls are TRBV28 and TRBJ1-5; tentative D call: TRBD1 (5 bases). Germline V gene lookup returns CDR1 MDHEN and CDR2 SYDVKM. The V gene lost 1 base and the J gene lost 2 bases, with 15 bases spanning the gap. This CDR3 has 17 residues. The CDR3 here is CASSLSDHGAGNQPQHF. The CDR3 nucleotides read TGTGCCAGCAGTTTATCGGATCATGGGGCAGGCAATCAGCCCCAGCATTTT. The full variable domain, rest sourced from reference TRBV28 and TRBJ1-5, is DVKVTQSSRYLVKRTGEKVFLECVQDMDHENMFWYRQDPGLGLRLIYFSYDVKMKEKGDIPEGYSVSREKKERFSLILESASTNQTSMYLCASSLSDHGAGNQPQHFGDGTRLSIL.

The chain recombines TRBV7-9 with TRBJ2-4; D might be TRBD2 (6 bases). V gave up 3 bases and J gave up 0 bases, with 9 bases separating them. The CDR3 has 15 residues. Germline CDR1 reads SEHNR; CDR2 reads FQNEAQ (reference sequence). CDR3 coding DNA: TGTGCCAGCAGCTTCGGGACTCTAGCCAAAAACATTCAGTACTTC. The encoded protein is CASSFGTLAKNIQYF. The variable domain in full, completed from reference TRBV7-9 and TRBJ2-4, reads DTGVSQNPRHKITKRGQNVTFRCDPISEHNRLYWYRQTLGQGPEFLTYFQNEAQLEKSRLLSDRFSAERPKGSFSTLEIQRTEQGDSAMYLCASSFGTLAKNIQYFGAGTRLSVL.

V gene TRBV5-1 combines with J gene TRBJ1-1, with 7 positions matching TRBD1. Germline CDR1 is SGHRS and CDR2 is YFSETQ. The CDR3 extends over 16 amino acids. V was clipped by 1 base and J by 1 base; unmatched bases: 7. DNA for the CDR3: TGCGCCAGCAGCTTGTTGAGTCGGACAGGGAACACTGAAGCTTTCTTT. Translating it yields CASSLLSRTGNTEAFF.

This clone was detected once. This chain links TRBV28 with TRBJ1-3, with 9 bases lining up with TRBD1. The CDR3 has 15 amino acids. CDR1 MDHEN and CDR2 SYDVKM come from the germline V gene. Losses at the gene ends were 6 bases for V and 2 bases for J; bases not matched to a gene: 5. The DNA of the CDR3 is TGTGCCAGCAGCTTACAGGGGGCGGCTGGAAACACCATATATTTT. Residues: CASSLQGAAGNTIYF.

J is TRBJ2-7 and V is TRBV7-9; 7 positions agree with TRBD1. The CDR3 contains 14 residues. Germline CDR1 and CDR2: SEHNR and FQNEAQ (reference sequence). With V trimmed by 4 bases and J by 2 bases, 5 bases remained unmatched. The CDR3 loop is CASSWGQPPYEQYF. CDR3 nucleotide sequence: TGTGCCAGCAGCTGGGGACAGCCTCCCTACGAGCAGTACTTC. Full variable domain (remainder filled in from reference TRBV7-9 and TRBJ2-7): DTGVSQNPRHKITKRGQNVTFRCDPISEHNRLYWYRQTLGQGPEFLTYFQNEAQLEKSRLLSDRFSAERPKGSFSTLEIQRTEQGDSAMYLCASSWGQPPYEQYFGPGTRLTVT.

This clone was seen a few times. CDR3 nucleotide sequence: TGTGCCAGCAGTACCCGGACAGGGGGGTTCACCTTC. Translation gives CASSTRTGGFTF. The V and J genes are TRBV28 and TRBJ1-2, with 10 bases identical to TRBD1. CDR1 and CDR2 from the germline V gene are MDHEN and SYDVKM. J gave up 13 bases and V 5 bases, and 7 bases lay outside the gene matches. The CDR3 has 12 residues.